The entry that follows covers one TCR beta chain sequence. This clone was recorded once. The target of this receptor is not known. No much larger clonotype is one base removed from it; base qualities were not supplied. The sample is drawn from a study of beta chain features in type 1 diabetes (dated by TCRdb to 2017 to 2018). General notes on the study: No differences in mean age, gender distribution, total cell number or subset yield were found between patients and healthy donors. Regulatory and stem cell-like memory subsets were isolated from only 8 patients and roughly 8 healthy donors, whereas naive and central memory subsets came from all 28 donors. A total of some 100,000,000 sorted cells were examined across all samples, and the number of cells per subset was strongly correlated with RNA yield. The study compared TCRB repertoires of sorted circulating CD4+ T cell subsets between recently diagnosed type 1 diabetes patients and matched healthy donors. The paper's findings and limits, for the study overall: Shorter templates might have been favored by PCR, but patient and control samples were amplified and corrected together, so both groups would have been affected equally by any skew. Naive, central memory and regulatory TCRB repertoires appeared to be more similar among patients than among healthy donors. Because cDNA was sequenced instead of genomic DNA, activated cells with high expression could be over-represented, although the groups did not differ in activation or CD3 levels. Patients with type 1 diabetes made fewer insertions and deleted more nucleotides at VDJ recombination sites, implying thymic rearrangement abnormalities. Type 1 diabetes patients showed a moderate but significant shortening of TCRB CDR3 length in all four CD4+ subsets. Because small numbers of individuals were included in the HLA sub-analyses, any influence of HLA type on TCRB rearrangement was left unresolved.

The High Capacity cDNA Reverse Transcription Kit was used to reverse transcribe all of the isolated RNA, meaning that expressed TCRB transcripts were what got sequenced. Naive, central memory and regulatory T cell samples underwent deep immunoSEQ sequencing, averaging about 3.57 million total reads per sample. Sorted cells were lysed in RLT buffer and RNA was extracted with DNase-treated RNeasy Micro or Mini kits, depending on cell number. Each cell subset was processed separately to prevent cross-contamination, with patient and healthy donor samples processed together. Using the immunoSEQ multiplex PCR, TCRB sequences were amplified from cDNA into 87-bp fragments spanning the CDR3 region. Amplicons were sequenced on the Illumina HiSeq platform. The authors' pipeline ran thus. PCR bias was computationally corrected using synthetic template baselines, reads within Hamming distance 2 were collapsed, and singletons that could not be merged were discarded. Reads were aligned to IMGT to assign V, D and J genes, CDR3 length, and insertions or deletions at six rearrangement sites. Within each subset, clonotype counts were normalized to sorted cell number, after which true diversity and Gini coefficients were computed with the tcR R package. The overlap coefficient, calculated on TCRB nucleotide sequences, was used to quantify repertoire sharing. Out-of-frame TCRB sequences from naive cells were analyzed to stand in for the pre-selection repertoire. In its TCRdb copy, this immuneACCESS table keeps in-frame sequences only and misses some clones. Where compared with another copy, unresolved V genes explain less than half of these, and the others have no known cause. V, J and clone size derive from that table, while D and trimming were established from the DNA sequence. The sample table lists more than 550,000 clones, roughly an eighth of them with a count of one. The ten largest clones capture 0.03% to 0.045% of the sample.

Each donor gave one peripheral blood draw, roughly 110 mL on average, collected into heparinised tubes. A BD FACSAria II and a panel including CD45RO, CCR7, CD25, CD127, CD95 and CD27 were used to sort naive, central memory, regulatory and stem cell-like memory CD4+ T cells. All sorted populations exceeded 98% purity. PBMCs were isolated immediately by Lymphoprep density gradient centrifugation and stained directly without culture. So that batch effects would be minimized, each experiment stained and sorted samples in pairs, pairing one healthy donor with one patient. Germline trimming: 2 bases from V, 9 bases from J; junction bases outside gene matches: 13. For CDR1 and CDR2, the germline V gene (reference sequence) lists GTSNPN and SVGIG. The CDR3 covers 16 residues, taking in both the cysteine and the phenylalanine. The read is trimmed to its CDR3 DNA, 48 bases read in frame from base 1.

The clonotype originates from a man younger than 30 with type 1 diabetes. The sample taken for sequencing was naive CD4+ T cells from blood. The sample's cell subset or site label is to be understood as: true naive CD4+ T cells. The sequence joins TRBV30 to TRBJ2-7, with 13 bases matching TRBD2. This receptor has the CDR3 CAWSRPGGTSGEVQYF. The DNA reads as follows: TGTGCCTGGAGTCGACCTGGAGGGACTAGCGGGGAAGTGCAGTACTTC. Supplemented by the reference TRBV30 and TRBJ2-7 proteins around the CDR3, the complete variable domain is SQTIHQWPATLVQPVGSPLSLECTVEGTSNPNLYWYRQAAGRGLQLLFYSVGIGQISSEVPQNLSASRPQDRQFILSSKKLLLSDSGFYLCAWSRPGGTSGEVQYFGPGTRLTVT.